The entry below describes one TCR beta chain. In the original analysis: Amplification of reference gene primers provided the estimated nucleated cell counts. Sequencing used immunoSEQ multiplex PCR; TCRdb keeps in-frame clones, though not all of them. V and J calls and clone size are copied from that table; D and trimming were computed from the DNA. The data show 170,000 or so clones, more than 85% seen once. This sample was taken from a study of blood T cell repertoires in COVID-19. Study overall: The origin of the acute and convalescent COVID-19 samples was the United States, Italy and Spain.

The CDR3 runs 13 residues. V lost 7 bases to trimming and J lost 8 bases; unmatched junction nucleotides: 8. The germline gives CDR1 SEHNR, CDR2 FQNEAQ (reference sequence). The chain couples TRBV7-9 to TRBJ2-4; 7 nucleotides line up with TRBD1. The sequence came from a man between 40 and 49 years old with active or convalescent COVID-19. Material for sequencing was peripheral blood. The CDR3 loop is CASTETGTDIQYF. CDR3 bases: TGTGCCAGCACCGAGACAGGGACAGACATTCAGTACTTC. The variable domain in full, completed from reference TRBV7-9 and TRBJ2-4, reads DTGVSQNPRHKITKRGQNVTFRCDPISEHNRLYWYRQTLGQGPEFLTYFQNEAQLEKSRLLSDRFSAERPKGSFSTLEIQRTEQGDSAMYLCASTETGTDIQYFGAGTRLSVL.